This record concerns one T cell receptor (beta chain) sequence. Its binding antigen is unknown. No base-level quality is on record; no much larger clone is a single base apart. The data derive from a study of T cell responses to AZD1222 COVID-19 vaccine (dated by TCRdb to about 2021). About the full investigation: AZD1222 recipients whose second dose came at about 4 weeks and those whose second dose came at about 12 weeks were combined into one group, since spike-specific TCR depth and breadth did not differ between the two schedules. Enrollment into the trials was organized by age into subgroups of 18-55, 56-69 and 70-plus years, and those subgroups contained about 160, 30 and 59 TCR-sequenced participants, respectively. A total of just over 230 trial participants underwent TCR sequencing, of whom 200 to 220 had received two doses of AZD1222 and about 25 had received two doses of the MenACWY control vaccine.

CDR1 is given as MNHEY and CDR2 as SVGAGI, both from the germline V gene. V is trimmed back by 6 bases and J by 4 bases, and the junction contains 8 bases that no gene match accounts for. Inclusive of the bounding cysteine and phenylalanine, the CDR3 is 14 residues long. The read is trimmed to its CDR3 DNA, 42 bases read in frame from base 1. Broad study findings and their caveats: Only five to seven AZD1222 recipients were SARS-CoV-2 seropositive at baseline, limiting conclusions about previously exposed vaccinees. After two AZD1222 doses, spike-specific TCR breadth and depth were significantly higher than at day 0 and than in MenACWY recipients. The vaccine-associated CD4 TCRs covered the entire spike protein, and the dominant responses fell in regions 160-218 and 743-854. Participants were mostly white British, with more females than males. The authors suggested clonal diversity may have been underestimated. Epitopes outside the regions mutated in the B.1.351 and B.1.1.7 variants were reportedly recognized by nearly half of the unique spike-specific TCRs. The 56-69-year group was small, and its depth increase did not reach significance, likely because of low power. Because no day 14 peak-response samples were available, the repertoires could be characterized only after the peak T cell response.

The time point label corresponds to: baseline before first vaccination. Vaccinee samples came from UK trials COV001 and COV002, including a single-blind randomized controlled phase 2/3 trial of AZD1222 (ChAdOx1 nCoV-19) in healthy adults. For TCRbeta chain sequencing, PBMC samples were collected from trial participants at day 0 and at day 28 after the second dose. The CDR3 regions of human TCRbeta chains were analyzed by immunosequencing. Under the source paper's analysis protocol: Repertoire TCRs were checked for matches against a reference library of SARS-CoV-2-specific TCRs that had been generated using the MIRA antigen-specificity platform. Breadth was defined as the fraction of unique TCRs that were SARS-CoV-2-associated. Depth was defined as the fraction of total T cells that were SARS-CoV-2-associated. Using the MIRA data, each spike-specific TCR was assigned both to the spike region to which the TCR was reactive and to a CD4 or CD8 class. Log10-transformed breadth and depth values were compared by one-way ANOVA with Sidak's multiple comparisons tests. Not all clones reach the TCRdb copy of this immuneACCESS table, which keeps in-frame sequences only. Checked studies attribute under half of the gap to unresolved V genes and leave the rest unexplained. V and J calls and clone size are copied from that table; D and trimming were computed from the DNA. The sample table lists more than 100,000 clones, 92% of them with a count of one. The biggest ten clones account for around 1.7% of the sample.

The sequence was collected from an adult in good health. The specimen was peripheral blood, collected on day 0 of AZD1222 vaccination. The chain is assembled from TRBV6-5 and TRBJ1-2; TRBD1 agrees with 7 junctional bases. This receptor has the CDR3 CASSSTGNGYGYTF. In nucleotide form, the sequence is TGTGCCAGCAGCTCGACAGGGAATGGCTATGGCTACACCTTC.